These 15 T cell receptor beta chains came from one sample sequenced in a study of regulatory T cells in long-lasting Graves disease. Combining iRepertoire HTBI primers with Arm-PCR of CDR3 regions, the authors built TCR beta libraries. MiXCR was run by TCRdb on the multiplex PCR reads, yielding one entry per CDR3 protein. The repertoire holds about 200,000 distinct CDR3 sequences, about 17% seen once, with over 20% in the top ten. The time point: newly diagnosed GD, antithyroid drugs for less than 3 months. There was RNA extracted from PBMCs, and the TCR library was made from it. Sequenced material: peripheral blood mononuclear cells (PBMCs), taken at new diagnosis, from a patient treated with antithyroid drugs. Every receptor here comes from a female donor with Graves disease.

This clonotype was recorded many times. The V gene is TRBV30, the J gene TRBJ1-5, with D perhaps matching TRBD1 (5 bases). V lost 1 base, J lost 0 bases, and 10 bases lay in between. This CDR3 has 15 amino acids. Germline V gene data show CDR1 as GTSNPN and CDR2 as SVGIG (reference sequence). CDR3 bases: TGTGCCTGGAGTGCCCAGACAGCTAGCAATCAGCCCCAGCATTTT. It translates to CAWSAQTASNQPQHF.

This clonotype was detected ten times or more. The CDR3 here is CASSLGTSGRSQYF. The CDR3 region has the DNA TGTGCCAGCAGCTTAGGGACTAGCGGGAGGTCTCAGTACTTC. This chain uses TRBV7-9 with TRBJ2-5; 14 nucleotides align to TRBD2. With 1 base clipped from V and 11 bases from J, the junction kept 3 bases outside the gene matches. CDR3 length: 14 amino acids. Germline CDR1 SEHNR, CDR2 FQNEAQ (reference sequence).

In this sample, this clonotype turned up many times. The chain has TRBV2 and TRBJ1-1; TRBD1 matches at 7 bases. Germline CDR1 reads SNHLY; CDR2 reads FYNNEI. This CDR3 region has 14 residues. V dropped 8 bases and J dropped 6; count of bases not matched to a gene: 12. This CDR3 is CASRSSTGIAEAFF. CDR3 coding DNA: TGTGCCAGCCGGAGTTCGACAGGGATCGCTGAAGCTTTCTTT.

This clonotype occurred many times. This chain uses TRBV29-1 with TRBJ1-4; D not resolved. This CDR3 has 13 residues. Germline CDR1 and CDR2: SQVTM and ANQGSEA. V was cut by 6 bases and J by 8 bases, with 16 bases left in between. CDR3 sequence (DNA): TGCAGCGTGAAGGTTTCTCCTGGGGAAAAACTGTTTTTT. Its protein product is CSVKVSPGEKLFF.

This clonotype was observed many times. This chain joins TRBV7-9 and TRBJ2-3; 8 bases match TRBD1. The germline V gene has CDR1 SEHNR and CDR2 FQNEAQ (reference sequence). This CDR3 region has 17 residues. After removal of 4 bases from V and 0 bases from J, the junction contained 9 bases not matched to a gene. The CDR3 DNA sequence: TGTGCCAGCAGCTCACTGGGACAGGAGCTGAGCACAGATACGCAGTATTTT. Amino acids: CASSSLGQELSTDTQYF.

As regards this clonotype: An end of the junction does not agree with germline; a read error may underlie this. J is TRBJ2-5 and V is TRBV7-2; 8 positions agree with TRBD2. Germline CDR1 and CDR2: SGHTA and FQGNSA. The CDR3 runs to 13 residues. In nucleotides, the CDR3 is TGTGCCAGCAGCTCTGACGGGGGGGCGGTCCTAGGCTTC. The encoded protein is CASSSDGGAVLGF.

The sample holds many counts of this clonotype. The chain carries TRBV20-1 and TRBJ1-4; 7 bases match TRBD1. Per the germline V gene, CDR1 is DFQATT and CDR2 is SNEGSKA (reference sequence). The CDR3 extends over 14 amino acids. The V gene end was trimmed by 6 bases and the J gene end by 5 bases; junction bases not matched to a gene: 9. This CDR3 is CSASAQGGNEKLFF. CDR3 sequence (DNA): TGCAGTGCGAGCGCTCAGGGGGGGAATGAAAAACTGTTTTTT.

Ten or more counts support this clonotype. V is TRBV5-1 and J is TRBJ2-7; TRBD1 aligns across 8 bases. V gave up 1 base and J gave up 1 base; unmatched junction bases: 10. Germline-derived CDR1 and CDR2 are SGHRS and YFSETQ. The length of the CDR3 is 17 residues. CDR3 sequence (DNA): TGCGCCAGCAGCTTGCGGTCAGGGGGCGGCCGTTCCTACGAGCAGTACTTC. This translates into CASSLRSGGGRSYEQYF.

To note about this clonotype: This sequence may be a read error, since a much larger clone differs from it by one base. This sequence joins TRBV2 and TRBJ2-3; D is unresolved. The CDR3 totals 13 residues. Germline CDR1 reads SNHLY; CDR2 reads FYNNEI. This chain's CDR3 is CASEGVGIDTRYF. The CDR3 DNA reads TGTGCCAGCGAAGGAGTGGGTATAGATACGCGGTATTTT.

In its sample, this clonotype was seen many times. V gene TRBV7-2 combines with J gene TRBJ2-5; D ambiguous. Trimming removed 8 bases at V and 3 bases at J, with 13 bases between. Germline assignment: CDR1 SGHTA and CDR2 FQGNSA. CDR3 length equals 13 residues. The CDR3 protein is CASRVGFEETQYF. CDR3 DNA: TGTGCCAGCCGGGTGGGGTTTGAAGAGACCCAGTACTTC. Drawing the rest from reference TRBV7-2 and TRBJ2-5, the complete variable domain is GAGVSQSPSNKVTEKGKDVELRCDPISGHTALYWYRQSLGQGLEFLIYFQGNSAPDKSGLPSDRFSAERTGGSVSTLTIQRTQQEDSAVYLCASRVGFEETQYFGPGTRLLVL.

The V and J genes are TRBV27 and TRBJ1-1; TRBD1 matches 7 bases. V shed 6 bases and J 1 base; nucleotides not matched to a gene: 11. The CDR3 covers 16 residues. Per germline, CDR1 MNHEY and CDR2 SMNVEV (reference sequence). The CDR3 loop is CASRTYYRGWNTEAFF. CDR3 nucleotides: TGTGCCAGCAGAACATACTACAGGGGTTGGAACACTGAAGCTTTCTTT.

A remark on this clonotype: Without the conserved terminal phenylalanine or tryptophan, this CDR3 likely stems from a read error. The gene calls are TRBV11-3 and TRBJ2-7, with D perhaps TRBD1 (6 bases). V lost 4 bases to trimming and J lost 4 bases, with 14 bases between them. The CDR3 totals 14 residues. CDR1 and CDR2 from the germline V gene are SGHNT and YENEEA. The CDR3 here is CASSSLDRRYEQYL. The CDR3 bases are TGTGCCAGCAGCTCTCTCGACAGGCGATACGAGCAGTACCTC.

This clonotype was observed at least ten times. Here the CDR3 DNA reads TGTGCCAGCTGCCTAGGGACTAGCGGGGAGACCCAGTACTTC. Encoded protein: CASCLGTSGETQYF. This chain joins TRBV12-3 or TRBV12-4 and TRBJ2-5, with 12 bases matching TRBD2. Germline trimming cut 8 bases from V and 5 bases from J; bases unmatched to any gene: 6. The CDR3 spans 14 residues.

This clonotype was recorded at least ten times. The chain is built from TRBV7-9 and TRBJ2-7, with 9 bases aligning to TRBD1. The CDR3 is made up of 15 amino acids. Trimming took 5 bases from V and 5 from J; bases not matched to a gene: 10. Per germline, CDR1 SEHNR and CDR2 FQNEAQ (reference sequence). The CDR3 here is CASSLPGQGFHEQYF. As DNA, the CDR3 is TGTGCCAGCAGCCTGCCCGGACAGGGGTTCCACGAGCAGTACTTC.

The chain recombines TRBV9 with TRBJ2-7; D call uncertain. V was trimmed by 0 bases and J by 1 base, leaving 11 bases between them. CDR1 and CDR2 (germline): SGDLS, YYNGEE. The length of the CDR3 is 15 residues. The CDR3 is CASSVGVIGSYEQYF. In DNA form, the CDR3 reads TGTGCCAGCAGCGTAGGGGTTATAGGTTCCTACGAGCAGTACTTC.